This TCR beta chain was profiled in a study of tumor-infiltrating lymphocytes in primary liver carcinoma. From unsorted bulk tissue weighing roughly 19-34 mg, DNA and RNA were co-extracted. Surgical resection was the treatment these patients received for primary liver carcinoma. Samples came from superior, inferior, lateral poles and tumor centre. Whole-study results and caveats: Tumor samples exhibited a significantly greater top-250-clone fraction than blood samples (p = 0.039).

The authors made TCR beta cDNA from 450 to 600 ng total RNA with a constant-region primer. For TCR beta, libraries were produced by three nested multiplex PCR rounds using slightly modified ARM-PCR. Forward primers for TRBV1-TRBV30 and a C-beta reverse primer served the first two PCR rounds, at approximately 10 cycles each. TCRdb itself ran the multiplex PCR reads through MiXCR, one entry per CDR3 protein. In the table there are about 64,000 distinct CDR3 sequences, 71% of which are singletons. This CDR3 spans 15 amino acids. Germline V gives CDR1 SGHAT, CDR2 FQNNGV. The V and J ends lost 5 bases and 5 bases respectively, with 18 bases between them. This clonotype was counted at least ten times. Its antigen remains unknown.

Material for sequencing was liver tumor tissue from sampling region 4. Specified subset: tumor region T4, right-lateral pole. The chain carries TRBV11-2 and TRBJ2-5; D is possibly TRBD2 (6 bases). The source is a man aged 35-49 years with primary liver carcinoma and hepatitis B virus infection. CDR3 in amino acids: CASSGGSSGAETQYF. As DNA, the CDR3 is TGTGCCAGCAGCGGGGGGAGCTCCGGAGCGGAGACCCAGTACTTC. The full variable domain, rest sourced from reference TRBV11-2 and TRBJ2-5, is EAGVAQSPRYKIIEKRQSVAFWCNPISGHATLYWYQQILGQGPKLLIQFQNNGVVDDSQLPKDRFSAERLKGVDSTLKIQPAKLEDSAVYLCASSGGSSGAETQYFGPGTRLLVL.